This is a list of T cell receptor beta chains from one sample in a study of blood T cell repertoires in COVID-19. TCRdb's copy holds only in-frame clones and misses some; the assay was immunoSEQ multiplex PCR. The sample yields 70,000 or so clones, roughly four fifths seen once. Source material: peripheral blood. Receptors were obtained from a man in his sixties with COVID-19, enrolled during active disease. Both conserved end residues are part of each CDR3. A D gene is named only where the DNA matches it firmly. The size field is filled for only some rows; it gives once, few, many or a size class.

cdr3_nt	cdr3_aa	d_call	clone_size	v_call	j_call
TGTGCCAGCACCCCCCCATCCATCGCGGGAGAAAGGGTCGGGGAGCTGTTTTTT	CASTPPSIAGERVGELFF	TRBD2	NA	TRBV6-2/TRBV6-3	TRBJ2-2
TGCGCCAGCAGTCACTCCCTGGACAGGGTTCCCTACGAGCAGTACTTC	CASSHSLDRVPYEQYF	TRBD1	few	TRBV23-1	TRBJ2-7
TGCGCCAGCAGCCAAAGGGTAGCGGGAGTTAGTACCGGGGAGCTGTTTTTT	CASSQRVAGVSTGELFF	TRBD2	NA	TRBV4-1	TRBJ2-2
TGTGCCAGCAGTTTACAGGCAACTAATGAAAAACTGTTTTTT	CASSLQATNEKLFF	NA	NA	TRBV28	TRBJ1-4
TGTGCCAGCAGTTTTTCATTTAGGACAGACATTAACTATGGCTACACCTTC	CASSFSFRTDINYGYTF	NA	once	TRBV11-3	TRBJ1-2
TGTGCCAGCAGTTTGACTAGCGGGAGCTTCTACGAGCAGTACTTC	CASSLTSGSFYEQYF	TRBD2	few	TRBV27	TRBJ2-7
TGTGCCACCCAGGACAGGGCTAAAGATACGCAGTATTTT	CATQDRAKDTQYF	TRBD1	NA	TRBV5-4	TRBJ2-3
TGCAGTGGTGGGGAGGGAGAGGAGCAGTACTTC	CSGGEGEEQYF	TRBD2	NA	TRBV20-1	TRBJ2-7
TGTGCCTGGACAGGTCCGGCTGGAAACACCATATATTTT	CAWTGPAGNTIYF	NA	NA	TRBV30	TRBJ1-3
TGCGCCAGCAGCATTAGGACAGGGGACGAGCAGTACTTC	CASSIRTGDEQYF	TRBD1	few	TRBV5-1	TRBJ2-7
TGTGCCAGCACTCGGGGTCACAATCAGCCCCAGCATTTT	CASTRGHNQPQHF	NA	few	TRBV12-3/TRBV12-4	TRBJ1-5
TGTGCCAGCAGCCAAGCGGGACAAGCTCCCTACGAGCAGTACTTC	CASSQAGQAPYEQYF	NA	NA	TRBV28	TRBJ2-7
TGTGCCAGCTCACCCAGGACAGGGGCACTAGCCAAAAACATTCAGTACTTC	CASSPRTGALAKNIQYF	TRBD1	NA	TRBV18	TRBJ2-4
TGTGCCAGCAGCTCACAGGGTAGGGATTCACCCCTCCACTTT	CASSSQGRDSPLHF	NA	few	TRBV6-5	TRBJ1-6
TGTGCCAGCAGCCAAGACTCCGAGGGACAGATCAAAGCTTTCTTT	CASSQDSEGQIKAFF	TRBD1	many	TRBV4-2	TRBJ1-1
TGCGCCAGCAGCTTGGCCCTAGCCGAGAACACTGAAGCTTTCTTT	CASSLALAENTEAFF	NA	NA	TRBV5-1	TRBJ1-1
TGTGCCAGCAGCTTGGGGCAGGGGGCTTATAATTCACCCCTCCACTTT	CASSLGQGAYNSPLHF	TRBD1	once	TRBV5-6	TRBJ1-6
TGTGCCAGCAGCCTCCTCCTCCCGAAGGGGGCGGAGACCCAGTACTTC	CASSLLLPKGAETQYF	TRBD1	few	TRBV14	TRBJ2-5
TGTGCCAGCACCCGACAGGGAACTAATGAAAAACTGTTTTTT	CASTRQGTNEKLFF	TRBD1	NA	TRBV2	TRBJ1-4
TGTGCCATCAGTGCCGAGCCTTACGAGCAGTACTTC	CAISAEPYEQYF	NA	NA	TRBV10-3	TRBJ2-7
TGTGCCACCAGCAGATCCAATAGCGGGGGTCAAGATACGCAGTATTTT	CATSRSNSGGQDTQYF	TRBD2	once	TRBV15	TRBJ2-3
TGTGCCAGTAGTCCAACAGGACAAGGGTCTAATGAAAAACTGTTTTTT	CASSPTGQGSNEKLFF	NA	NA	TRBV19	TRBJ1-4
TGCGCCAGCAGCTACCCCAGGGGGGCCCTCCCTGGGGCCAACGTCCTGACTTTC	CASSYPRGALPGANVLTF	NA	NA	TRBV5-1	TRBJ2-6
TGTGCCAGCAGTCGTACTACCTACCAAGAGACCCAGTACTTC	CASSRTTYQETQYF	NA	NA	TRBV3-1/TRBV3-2	TRBJ2-5
TGTGCCAGCAGCGTTACCGACAGTCGAGATTACAATGAGCAGTTCTTC	CASSVTDSRDYNEQFF	NA	NA	TRBV9	TRBJ2-1
TGTGCCAGCAGCTCGGAACAGGGGAACACCATATATTTT	CASSSEQGNTIYF	TRBD1	NA	TRBV7-2	TRBJ1-3
TGCGCCAGCAGCTTGGCCGGGGGAGGGGGGTACACTGAAGCTTTCTTT	CASSLAGGGGYTEAFF	NA	NA	TRBV5-1	TRBJ1-1